One and the same sample provided the 24 T cell receptor beta chains below, sequenced in a study of blood T cells in healthy people across ages. A second PCR, run for roughly 7 to 12 cycles, used a sample-barcoded 5' primer plus a J-beta primer mix. TCRdb re-called the 5' RACE reads through MiXCR, storing one row per CDR3 protein. The table lists 730,000 or so distinct CDR3 sequences, about 43% of them singletons, with about 32% in the top ten. The sequencing input was blood. These receptors were collected from a man older than 75 in good health.

This chain uses TRBV7-9 with TRBJ1-5, with 9 bases lining up with TRBD1. Germline V CDR1 and CDR2: SEHNR, FQNEAQ (reference sequence). The CDR3 has 14 residues. After removal of 5 bases from V and 6 bases from J, the junction contained 5 bases not matched to a gene. The CDR3 reads CASSQGQGGQPQHF. For the CDR3, the DNA is TGTGCCAGCAGCCAGGGACAGGGTGGTCAGCCCCAGCATTTT.

This chain joins TRBV6-2 or TRBV6-3 and TRBJ2-1; 12 bases fit TRBD2. V lost 4 bases and J lost 9; bases outside the gene matches: 13. The V gene's germline CDR1 is MNHEY and CDR2 SVGEGT. This CDR3 region has 17 residues. The CDR3 nucleotides are TGTGCCAGCAGTTCCAGACTAGCGGGAGTACTATTCGGTGAGCAGTTCTTC. As protein: CASSSRLAGVLFGEQFF.

The rearrangement links TRBV20-1 to TRBJ1-3; D might be TRBD1 (6 bases). Trimming cost V 0 bases and J 3 bases, with 12 bases left between them. Per the germline V gene, CDR1 is DFQATT and CDR2 is SNEGSKA (reference sequence). This CDR3 is 15 amino acids long. The CDR3 DNA follows: TGCAGTGCTAGAGAATTGCCCAGGGGTGGAAACACCATATATTTT. This translates into CSARELPRGGNTIYF.

The gene calls are TRBV12-3 or TRBV12-4 and TRBJ1-5, with TRBD1 identical over 9 bases. The CDR3 is 14 residues long. V lost 6 bases, J lost 8 bases, and 8 bases stayed unmatched. This CDR3 reads CASSNDRGIEPQHF. In DNA, the CDR3 is TGTGCCAGCAGCAACGACAGGGGGATAGAGCCCCAGCATTTT.

V gene TRBV4-3 combines with J gene TRBJ2-5, with 11 nucleotides matching TRBD2. Germline V gives CDR1 LGHNA, CDR2 YSLEER. V gave up 0 bases and J gave up 5 bases; unmatched junction bases: 5. CDR3 length: 16 amino acids. CDR3 protein: CASSQDLAGGRETQYF. The DNA for the CDR3 is TGCGCCAGCAGCCAAGATCTAGCGGGGGGCCGTGAGACCCAGTACTTC.

CDR3 coding DNA: TGTGCCAGCAGCTTCGGGGCTTGGTACACCTTC. This codes for CASSFGAWYTF. The rearrangement joins TRBV5-6 to TRBJ1-2, with a possible D match to TRBD1 (5 bases). This CDR3 has 11 amino acids. Germline V gives CDR1 SGHDT, CDR2 YYEEEE. Deletions cut 2 bases from V and 11 bases from J, with 10 bases between.

J is TRBJ2-3 and V is TRBV9; tentatively, D is TRBD2 (6 bases). This CDR3 is built from 16 residues. In germline, CDR1 is SGDLS, CDR2 YYNGEE. Between the trimmed V and J ends, which lost 0 bases and 0 bases, there was a span of 11 bases. CDR3 DNA: TGTGCCAGCAGCGTAGAAGGAGGGACGAGCACAGATACGCAGTATTTT. It encodes CASSVEGGTSTDTQYF.

This clonotype was counted only a few times. J is TRBJ2-5 and V is TRBV4-2; D is perhaps TRBD2 (7 bases). Trimming removed 4 bases from V and 3 bases from J, with 12 bases in between. The germline V gene encodes CDR1 LGHNA and CDR2 YNFKEQ. This CDR3 comprises 14 residues. CDR3 in amino acids: CASSRGGPEETQYF. As DNA, the CDR3 is TGTGCCAGCAGCCGCGGGGGCCCTGAAGAGACCCAGTACTTC.

The chain joins TRBV27 to TRBJ1-2; tentative D call: TRBD1 (6 bases). The V and J ends lost 2 bases and 2 bases respectively, with 9 bases between them. The CDR3 has 14 amino acids. Germline V lookup: CDR1 MNHEY, CDR2 SMNVEV (reference sequence). The CDR3 region is CASSLNGQNYGYTF. CDR3 in DNA: TGTGCCAGCAGTTTAAACGGACAGAACTATGGCTACACCTTC.

Only a few counts were recorded for this clonotype. A much bigger clone sits one base away, suggesting this may be a read error. The chain joins TRBV9 to TRBJ2-1; tentative D call: TRBD2 (6 bases). The J call may not be correct, given that the DNA end is closer to TRBJ2-7. The CDR3 has 16 amino acids. The germline CDR1 and CDR2 sequences are SGDLS and YYNGEE. CDR3 sequence (DNA): TGTGCCAGCAGCGTTTTCGGGAGCAGCTCCTACAATGAGCAGTACTTC. Translating gives CASSVFGSSSYNEQYF.

Only one count was recorded for this clonotype. The V gene is TRBV24-1, the J gene TRBJ2-1, with 8 nucleotides matching TRBD2. The length of the CDR3 is 18 residues. The junction had 15 bases not matched to a gene; V was cut back by 5 bases and J by 4 bases. CDR1 is KGHDR, CDR2 SFDVKD, per germline. CDR3 nucleotides: TGTGCCACCAGTGCTCAGAGCGGGGGACCCACACCGTACAATGAGCAGTTCTTC. Its protein is CATSAQSGGPTPYNEQFF.

This clonotype occurred a few times. This sequence joins TRBV20-1 and TRBJ1-5, with D maybe TRBD1 (5 bases). Between the trimmed V and J ends, which lost 1 base and 7 bases, there was a span of 14 bases. The CDR3 consists of 14 residues. CDR1 and CDR2 from the germline V gene are DFQATT and SNEGSKA (reference sequence). The CDR3 sequence is CSARGRDVGQPQHF. The CDR3 DNA is TGCAGTGCTAGAGGGAGGGACGTTGGGCAGCCCCAGCATTTT.

The chain uses TRBV11-3 and TRBJ2-1; 13 bases are a match to TRBD2. After removal of 5 bases from V and 7 bases from J, the junction contained 5 bases not matched to a gene. The CDR3 loop spans 15 amino acids. Germline V gene sequence: CDR1 SGHNT, CDR2 YENEEA. The CDR3 sequence is CASSILAGGRNEQFF. The DNA of the CDR3 is TGTGCCAGCAGCATACTAGCGGGAGGGCGGAATGAGCAGTTCTTC.

CDR3 in DNA: TGTGCCAGCAGTCTCGTACGGCGGAATGAGCAGTTCTTC. It yields the protein CASSLVRRNEQFF. The chain has TRBV28 and TRBJ2-1; no firm D call. CDR3 length: 13 amino acids. Germline loops: CDR1 MDHEN, CDR2 SYDVKM. Trimming took 5 bases from V and 7 from J, leaving 12 bases between them. Using reference TRBV28 and TRBJ2-1 for the parts outside the CDR3, the full variable domain is DVKVTQSSRYLVKRTGEKVFLECVQDMDHENMFWYRQDPGLGLRLIYFSYDVKMKEKGDIPEGYSVSREKKERFSLILESASTNQTSMYLCASSLVRRNEQFFGPGTRLTVL.

This clonotype was detected a few times. This sequence joins TRBV11-2 and TRBJ2-3; 10 positions agree with TRBD2. The V segment lost 1 base and the J segment 3 bases; nucleotides outside the gene matches: 7. Germline-derived CDR1 and CDR2 are SGHAT and FQNNGV. This CDR3 has 17 amino acids. The CDR3 bases are TGTGCCAGCAGCTTAGGGACGAGCGGGGGGGCTACAGATACGCAGTATTTT. Translating it yields CASSLGTSGGATDTQYF.

With regard to this clonotype: Since a much larger clone is just one base distant, this may be a read error. The chain has TRBV5-1 and TRBJ2-6; 9 bases agree with TRBD1. The CDR3 is 16 residues long. Germline CDR1 reads SGHRS; CDR2 reads YFSETQ. The CDR3 sequence is CASSSTGGSAANVLTF. The CDR3 DNA is TGCGCCAGCAGCTCAACAGGGGGCTCTGCGGCCAACGTCCTGACTTTC. Filled out from reference TRBV5-1 and TRBJ2-6, the complete variable domain reads KAGVTQTPRYLIKTRGQQVTLSCSPISGHRSVSWYQQTPGQGLQFLFEYFSETQRNKGNFPGRFSGRQFSNSRSEMNVSTLELGDSALYLCASSSTGGSAANVLTFGAGSRLTVL.

The rearrangement uses TRBV6-5 and TRBJ2-1; 11 positions match TRBD2. After removal of 2 bases from V and 7 bases from J, the junction contained 7 bases not matched to a gene. CDR3 length: 16 residues. In germline, CDR1 is MNHEY, CDR2 SVGAGI. The CDR3 protein is CASSYEVAGGQNEQFF. The CDR3, as DNA: TGTGCCAGCAGTTACGAGGTAGCGGGAGGGCAGAATGAGCAGTTCTTC.

With respect to this clonotype: A much larger clone differs from this one at a single base, so this may be a read error. The gene calls are TRBV29-1 and TRBJ2-7; 7 bases map to TRBD2. This CDR3 comprises 16 residues. Germline V gene sequence: CDR1 SQVTM, CDR2 ANQGSEA. CDR3 nucleotides: TGCAACGTTGAAGACCGAGAGCGGGGCAACTCCTACGAGCAGTACTTC. Translated: CNVEDRERGNSYEQYF.

This clonotype occurred a few times. In DNA form, the CDR3 reads TGTGCCAGCAGCCTTGGTAGGGATACGGAGCAGTACTTC. Amino acids: CASSLGRDTEQYF. This chain joins TRBV9 and TRBJ2-5; D uncertain. Germline CDR1 SGDLS, CDR2 YYNGEE. The V end lost 4 bases, the J end lost 11 bases, and 18 bases lay between the germline ends. The length of the CDR3 is 13 residues.

This clonotype was observed at least ten times. This rearrangement joins TRBV7-2 to TRBJ2-4, with 9 bases identical to TRBD2. The ends lost 0 bases at V and 3 bases at J; junction bases unmatched: 12. The length of the CDR3 is 19 residues. Germline values: CDR1 SGHTA, CDR2 FQGNSA. CDR3 residues: CASSLASVGSGSLKNIQYF. CDR3 DNA: TGTGCCAGCAGCTTAGCGAGTGTGGGTAGCGGGAGTCTCAAAAACATTCAGTACTTC.

This clonotype has a single count. Relative to the germline gene, one junction end is altered; a read error may explain this. The chain uses TRBV12-3 or TRBV12-4 and TRBJ2-7, with TRBD1 matching over 9 bases. The CDR3 covers 16 residues. The CDR3 loop is CASSPGPGQGSYEEYF. CDR3 in DNA: TGTGCCAGCAGCCCGGGACCGGGACAGGGCTCCTACGAGGAGTACTTC.

The V call is TRBV13, the J call TRBJ2-7, with D perhaps being TRBD1 or TRBD2 (5 bases each). From germline, CDR1 is PRHDT and CDR2 FYEKMQ (reference sequence). Trimming removed 5 bases at V and 0 bases at J, with 14 bases between. There are 15 residues in the CDR3. This chain's CDR3 is CASSHRDGNSYEQYF. The CDR3 DNA reads TGTGCCAGCAGCCACCGGGACGGTAACTCCTACGAGCAGTACTTC.

As to this clonotype: This may arise from a read error, as a much more abundant clone is one base away. The chain employs TRBV20-1 and TRBJ2-5; D is tentatively TRBD1 or TRBD2 (5 bases each). Per the germline V gene, CDR1 is DFQATT and CDR2 is SNEGSKA (reference sequence). The ends were cut back, 3 bases at V and 2 bases at J, with 25 bases in the middle. The CDR3 totals 18 residues. For the CDR3, the DNA is TGCAGTGCTAGGGGCCCGGGACGAGGACTTCCCCTTCAAGAGACCCAGTACTTC. Protein product: CSARGPGRGLPLQETQYF.

About this clonotype itself: A junction boundary mismatches the germline segment, possibly from a read error. CDR3 nucleotides: TGTGCCAGCAGCTTAGCGCGGGGGCCCAATGAGCGGTTCTTC. This codes for CASSLARGPNERFF. This chain links TRBV11-2 with TRBJ2-1; TRBD2 is a possible D gene (7 bases). The CDR3 is 14 residues long. Per germline, CDR1 SGHAT and CDR2 FQNNGV.